A single sample gave rise to the 8 T cell receptor beta chains below, sequenced in a study of blood T cell repertoires in COVID-19 (dated by TCRdb to 2020 to 2021). The method was the immunoSEQ multiplex PCR assay. TCRdb mirrors the immuneACCESS table, restricted to in-frame sequences. Some clones are absent from its copies; in checked studies, under half trace to an unresolved V gene, and the reason for the others is unknown. Within this sample are under 400,000 clones, with 75% to 90% of them counted one time only. The ten largest clones represent 2.9% of the sample. Sequences were obtained from peripheral blood. These receptor sequences come from a woman aged 25 to 39 with COVID-19, enrolled during active disease.

This clone came up a few times. V gene TRBV30 combines with J gene TRBJ2-7; TRBD1 aligns across 10 bases. The CDR3 sequence is 13 residues long. CDR1 is GTSNPN, CDR2 SVGIG, per germline (reference sequence). V gave up 6 bases and J gave up 2 bases; unmatched junction bases: 4. The CDR3 region is CACRQGATYEQYF. The CDR3 region has the DNA TGTGCCTGCAGACAGGGGGCCACCTACGAGCAGTACTTC.

This clone was found a few times. V usage is TRBV6-5 and J usage is TRBJ2-2, with 8 bases lining up with TRBD1. Germline loops: CDR1 MNHEY, CDR2 SVGAGI. This CDR3 is 15 amino acids long. V lost 6 bases, J lost 0 bases, and 3 bases stayed unmatched. The CDR3 spells CASRQDRANTGELFF. The CDR3, as DNA: TGTGCCAGCAGACAGGACAGGGCGAACACCGGGGAGCTGTTTTTT.

The chain carries TRBV10-3 and TRBJ2-5; possibly TRBD2 for D (6 bases). Between the trimmed V and J ends, which lost 2 bases and 2 bases, there was a span of 15 bases. This CDR3 spans 16 amino acids. Germline CDR1 ENHRY, CDR2 SYGVKD. CDR3 in DNA: TGTGCCATCAGTGAGACCGAGACGGGGACTCAAGAGACCCAGTACTTC. Amino acids: CAISETETGTQETQYF.

The chain couples TRBV6-1 to TRBJ2-4, with D unresolved. This CDR3 comprises 15 residues. The V end was cut by 3 bases, the J end by 0 bases, with 9 bases between. Germline V lookup: CDR1 MNHNS, CDR2 SASEGT. CDR3 DNA: TGTGCCAGCAGTGAGCTCCAACTAGCCAAAAACATTCAGTACTTC. It yields the protein CASSELQLAKNIQYF.

This chain joins TRBV5-1 and TRBJ1-4, with TRBD1 matching 9 bases. V shed 0 bases, J shed 5 bases, and the junction held 2 bases outside the gene matches. This CDR3 is built from 15 residues. The germline V gene has CDR1 SGHRS and CDR2 YFSETQ. The CDR3 reads CASSLEGQGNEKLFF. In DNA form, the CDR3 reads TGCGCCAGCAGCTTGGAGGGACAGGGCAATGAAAAACTGTTTTTT.

CDR3 region: CASSLVSGVNTEAFF. DNA for the CDR3: TGTGCCAGCAGCTTAGTCTCCGGGGTGAACACTGAAGCTTTCTTT. This chain joins TRBV7-2 and TRBJ1-1; unclear D gene. Germline CDR1 SGHTA, CDR2 FQGNSA. The CDR3 extends over 15 amino acids. Trimming pared 1 base from V and 0 bases from J, leaving 9 bases between.

The chain recombines TRBV27 with TRBJ2-1, with 8 nucleotides matching TRBD2. The CDR3 runs to 17 residues. Germline-derived CDR1 and CDR2 are MNHEY and SMNVEV (reference sequence). The trim removed 3 bases at V and 3 bases at J, leaving 10 bases unmatched. DNA of the CDR3: TGTGCCAGCAGTTTCTTCTATTGGGGGACTAGCTACAATGAGCAGTTCTTC. It encodes CASSFFYWGTSYNEQFF.

The V gene is TRBV5-1, the J gene TRBJ1-1, with 7 bases fitting TRBD1. Per germline, CDR1 SGHRS and CDR2 YFSETQ. This CDR3 is built from 17 residues. With V trimmed by 2 bases and J by 4 bases, 14 bases remained unmatched. This CDR3 is CASSFTVIQGSGTEAFF. As DNA, the CDR3 is TGCGCCAGCAGCTTCACCGTTATACAGGGGAGTGGCACTGAAGCTTTCTTT.